The rows below give T cell receptor beta chains drawn from one sample of a study of T cells in Graves' hyperthyroidism and ophthalmopathy. Using its own MiXCR run on the multiplex PCR reads, TCRdb lists one record per CDR3 protein. The sample includes about 600,000 distinct CDR3 sequences, about a sixth of them seen just once. Sequenced: blood. These receptors were obtained from a woman in her forties with Graves' ophthalmopathy. CDR3s include the opening cysteine and the closing phenylalanine or tryptophan. The order of the fields is clone size, J gene, V gene, D gene, CDR3 protein, CDR3 DNA. A D gene is named only where the DNA matches it firmly. Expanded clones get a size class; other rows say once, few or many, or leave the size out.

clone_size: few; j_call: TRBJ2-2; v_call: TRBV30; d_call: NA; cdr3_aa: CAWSVQKAAGTGELFF; cdr3_nt: TGTGCCTGGAGTGTACAAAAGGCGGCCGGCACCGGGGAGCTGTTTTTT
clone_size: NA; j_call: TRBJ2-5; v_call: TRBV6-1; d_call: TRBD1; cdr3_aa: CASSTDRGIQETQYF; cdr3_nt: TGTGCCAGCAGTACGGACAGGGGTATACAAGAGACCCAGTACTTC
clone_size: many; j_call: TRBJ1-1; v_call: TRBV11-2; d_call: NA; cdr3_aa: CASSLVDGVTEAFF; cdr3_nt: TGTGCCAGCAGCTTAGTAGATGGAGTCACTGAAGCTTTCTTT
clone_size: NA; j_call: TRBJ1-6; v_call: TRBV2; d_call: NA; cdr3_aa: CASSNAGSSYNPPLHF; cdr3_nt: TGTGCCAGCAGCAATGCAGGGAGCTCCTATAATCCACCCCTCCACTTT
clone_size: many; j_call: TRBJ2-5; v_call: TRBV3-1; d_call: TRBD2; cdr3_aa: CASSQGTSGQETQYF; cdr3_nt: TGTGCCAGCAGCCAGGGGACTAGCGGCCAAGAGACCCAGTACTTC
clone_size: NA; j_call: TRBJ1-1; v_call: TRBV19; d_call: TRBD1; cdr3_aa: CASSVGQGGTEAFF; cdr3_nt: TGTGCCAGTAGTGTTGGACAGGGAGGGACTGAAGCTTTCTTT
clone_size: few; j_call: TRBJ1-4; v_call: TRBV4-1; d_call: NA; cdr3_aa: CASSQALRGEKLFF; cdr3_nt: TGCGCCAGCAGCCAAGCCCTGCGGGGGGAAAAACTGTTTTTT
clone_size: NA; j_call: TRBJ2-6; v_call: TRBV2; d_call: TRBD1; cdr3_aa: CASRGTGLGANVLTF; cdr3_nt: TGTGCCAGCAGGGGGACAGGGCTCGGGGCCAACGTCCTGACTTTC
clone_size: many; j_call: TRBJ1-1; v_call: TRBV3-1; d_call: NA; cdr3_aa: CASSYKGLRGTEAFF; cdr3_nt: TGTGCCAGCAGCTATAAGGGTCTTAGGGGCACTGAAGCTTTCTTT
clone_size: many; j_call: TRBJ1-1; v_call: TRBV6-1; d_call: NA; cdr3_aa: CASSERQTMNTEAFF; cdr3_nt: TGTGCCAGCAGTGAGAGACAGACCATGAACACTGAAGCTTTCTTT
clone_size: many; j_call: TRBJ1-4; v_call: TRBV7-8; d_call: NA; cdr3_aa: CASSLFTHEKLFF; cdr3_nt: TGTGCCAGCAGCTTATTCACACATGAAAAACTGTTTTTT
clone_size: few; j_call: TRBJ2-3; v_call: TRBV6-1; d_call: NA; cdr3_aa: CASSEVAGLTDTQYF; cdr3_nt: TGTGCCAGCAGTGAAGTGGCGGGCCTCACAGATACGCAGTATTTT
clone_size: many; j_call: TRBJ2-5; v_call: TRBV3-1; d_call: NA; cdr3_aa: CASSPPWGYPLQETQYF; cdr3_nt: TGTGCCAGCAGCCCTCCTTGGGGATACCCATTACAAGAGACCCAGTACTTC
clone_size: many; j_call: TRBJ1-1; v_call: TRBV12-3/TRBV12-4; d_call: NA; cdr3_aa: CASSYRERNTEAFF; cdr3_nt: TGTGCCAGCAGTTACAGGGAGAGGAACACTGAAGCTTTCTTT
clone_size: many; j_call: TRBJ1-4; v_call: TRBV18; d_call: NA; cdr3_aa: CASSPEGRGEKLFF; cdr3_nt: TGTGCCAGCTCACCGGAGGGGCGCGGTGAAAAACTGTTTTTT
clone_size: NA; j_call: TRBJ2-5; v_call: TRBV20-1; d_call: NA; cdr3_aa: CSASLHNQETQYF; cdr3_nt: TGCAGTGCTAGTTTGCACAACCAAGAGACCCAGTACTTC
clone_size: many; j_call: TRBJ1-6; v_call: TRBV2; d_call: NA; cdr3_aa: CASSERPAGDNSPLHF; cdr3_nt: TGTGCCAGCAGTGAAAGGCCGGCAGGGGACAATTCACCCCTCCACTTT
clone_size: many; j_call: TRBJ2-1; v_call: TRBV11-2; d_call: NA; cdr3_aa: CASSLPLYVGEQFF; cdr3_nt: TGTGCCAGCAGCTTACCCCTTTATGTGGGTGAGCAGTTCTTC
clone_size: many; j_call: TRBJ2-7; v_call: TRBV5-1; d_call: TRBD2; cdr3_aa: CASSLAVGLGQYEQYF; cdr3_nt: TGCGCCAGCAGCTTGGCCGTTGGACTAGGGCAGTACGAGCAGTACTTC
clone_size: many; j_call: TRBJ1-1; v_call: TRBV5-1; d_call: TRBD1; cdr3_aa: CASSLGQGWGTEAFF; cdr3_nt: TGCGCCAGCAGCTTAGGACAGGGTTGGGGGACTGAAGCTTTCTTT
clone_size: NA; j_call: TRBJ1-4; v_call: TRBV19; d_call: TRBD1; cdr3_aa: CASRSGGSDEKLFF; cdr3_nt: TGTGCCAGTAGATCAGGGGGCTCGGATGAAAAACTGTTTTTT
clone_size: NA; j_call: TRBJ1-5; v_call: TRBV27; d_call: NA; cdr3_aa: CARGADSNQPQHF; cdr3_nt: TGTGCCAGAGGGGCCGATAGCAATCAGCCCCAGCATTTT
clone_size: NA; j_call: TRBJ2-2; v_call: TRBV5-1; d_call: TRBD1; cdr3_aa: CASSYTGTGNTGELFF; cdr3_nt: TGCGCCAGCAGCTATACCGGGACAGGGAACACCGGGGAGCTGTTTTTT
clone_size: many; j_call: TRBJ2-7; v_call: TRBV19; d_call: TRBD2; cdr3_aa: CASAPGGALAGARTYEQYF; cdr3_nt: TGTGCCAGTGCCCCAGGGGGTGCGTTAGCGGGAGCGAGGACCTACGAGCAGTACTTC
clone_size: many; j_call: TRBJ2-1; v_call: TRBV7-8; d_call: TRBD2; cdr3_aa: CASNELAGPYNEQFF; cdr3_nt: TGTGCCAGCAACGAACTAGCGGGACCCTACAATGAGCAGTTCTTC
clone_size: many; j_call: TRBJ2-5; v_call: TRBV28; d_call: TRBD2; cdr3_aa: CAASPEAGGTETQYF; cdr3_nt: TGTGCCGCCTCCCCCGAAGCGGGAGGGACAGAGACCCAGTACTTC
clone_size: many; j_call: TRBJ2-2; v_call: TRBV28; d_call: TRBD2; cdr3_aa: CASSISTSGTGELFF; cdr3_nt: TGTGCCAGCAGTATCTCCACTAGCGGCACCGGGGAGCTGTTTTTT